This T cell receptor beta chain was sequenced for a study of blood T cells in healthy people across ages. This clonotype was picked up many times. Its antigen is not known. Regarding the study as a whole: Any conclusive comparison of naive versus antigen-experienced cells was prevented by using unsorted PBMCs. TCR beta diversity per million T cells fell roughly linearly with age. No one knew whether donors had CMV, which possibly confounded expanded clonotype changes.

The authors ran a second PCR of about 6 to 11 cycles using a sample-barcoded 5' primer and a J-beta primer mix. TCRdb reprocessed the 5' RACE reads via MiXCR and lists one record per CDR3 protein. This table holds around 870,000 distinct CDR3 sequences, 29% found once. Healthy individuals of Caucasian origin from Russia, aged roughly 6 to 100, served as donors. This CDR3 is built from 14 residues. Germline V gene lookup returns CDR1 MNHEY and CDR2 SMNVEV (reference sequence). V lost 5 bases and J lost 5, with 16 bases in between. Specimen: blood. The chain links TRBV27 to TRBJ2-7, with a tentative D call TRBD1 (5 bases). This receptor was taken from a woman at least 80 years old in good health. The CDR3 region has the DNA TGTGCCAGCAGTGCGACAGAGGCGGTCGACGAGCAGTACTTC. Amino acids: CASSATEAVDEQYF.